Detailed here is one TCR beta chain. This clone's antigen is unknown. There are no base qualities to consult, and no much larger clone falls within one base. This sample was included in a study of T cell responses to AZD1222 COVID-19 vaccine (TCRdb year 2021). Broadly, across the study: AZD1222 recipients given second doses at about 4 weeks or at about 12 weeks were pooled, since spike-specific TCR depth and breadth were not found to differ between the two schedules. A total of around 240 trial participants underwent TCR sequencing, of whom 207 received two doses of AZD1222 and roughly 25 received two doses of the MenACWY control vaccine. Trial participants were enrolled by age into 18-55, 56-69 and 70-plus year subgroups, with around 140, 26 and 57 TCR-sequenced participants respectively.

The CDR3 regions of human TCRbeta chains were analyzed by immunosequencing. As for the authors' bioinformatics: Repertoire TCRs were checked for matches against a reference library of SARS-CoV-2-specific TCRs that had been generated using the MIRA antigen-specificity platform. Breadth was defined as the fraction of unique TCRs that were SARS-CoV-2-associated, and depth was defined as the fraction of total T cells that were SARS-CoV-2-associated. Each spike-specific TCR was assigned to its reactive spike region and to a CD4 or CD8 class using the MIRA data. Log10-transformed breadth and depth values were compared by one-way ANOVA with Sidak's multiple comparisons tests. Drawn from immuneACCESS, this table holds only the in-frame rearrangements with V and J called that TCRdb kept. Clones are partly lost; checked studies trace under half to an unresolved V gene and leave the rest unexplained. Clone size and the V and J calls come from that table; the DNA yielded D and trimming. This sample gives roughly 120,000 clones in total; 88% of them show up just once. The top ten constitute around 1.6% of the sample.

The time point label corresponds to: baseline before first vaccination. The vaccinee samples were drawn from two UK trials, COV001 and COV002, one of which was a single-blind randomized controlled phase 2/3 trial testing AZD1222 (ChAdOx1 nCoV-19) in healthy adults. For TCRbeta chain sequencing, PBMC samples from trial participants were taken at day 0 and at day 28 after the second dose. Findings and caveats that apply to the study as a whole: After two AZD1222 doses, spike-specific TCR breadth and depth were significantly higher than at day 0 and than in MenACWY recipients. The whole spike protein was spanned by vaccine-associated CD4 TCRs, and dominant responses were seen in regions 160-218 and 743-854. Reportedly, almost half of the unique spike-specific TCRs recognized epitopes lying outside the regions that are mutated in the B.1.351 and B.1.1.7 variants. Participants were mostly white British and included more females than males, and it was suggested by the authors that clonal diversity may have been underestimated. Conclusions about previously exposed vaccinees are limited because only six or seven AZD1222 recipients were SARS-CoV-2 seropositive at baseline. The 56-69-year group was small, and its depth increase did not reach significance, likely because of low power. Because no day 14 peak-response samples were available, repertoires were characterized only after the peak T cell response.

The CDR1 and CDR2 encoded by the germline V gene are LGHNA and YNFKEQ. The V end loses 1 base and the J end loses 1 base, and a stretch of 17 bases separates them. The cysteine opens and the phenylalanine closes a CDR3 of 19 amino acids. The only DNA kept is the CDR3, 57 bases in frame from the first base. The source is an adult in good health. The input for sequencing was peripheral blood, taken on day 0 of AZD1222 vaccination. This chain joins TRBV4-2 to TRBJ2-6, and the D gene may be TRBD1, 5 bases matching. The CDR3 amino acid sequence is: CASSQVLIYGASGANVLTF. The DNA sequence is given as TGTGCCAGCAGCCAAGTTCTTATTTATGGGGCTTCTGGGGCCAACGTCCTGACTTTC.